This T cell receptor (beta chain) comes out of a study of cytomegalovirus exposure and HLA in healthy donors. The donors, nominally healthy at sampling, likely had unrecorded immune exposures. Both 60 Vbeta primers and 13 Jbeta primers went into the PCR. Assay used: immunoSEQ multiplex PCR; TCRdb lists only in-frame clones, some missing. Among about 59,000 clones listed, 83% were seen once. The CDR3 has 18 residues. CDR1 PRHDT and CDR2 FYEKMQ come from the germline V gene (reference sequence). Trimming took 0 bases from V and 6 from J; bases not matched to a gene: 6. The receptor was derived from a human donor in good health. This chain connects TRBV13 to TRBJ2-3; 16 bases line up with TRBD2. The sample was PBMCs. CDR3 residues: CASSLGPGLAGGADTQYF. CDR3 nucleotide sequence: TGTGCCAGCAGCTTAGGCCCGGGACTAGCGGGAGGGGCGGATACGCAGTATTTT. The complete variable domain, with remaining parts taken from reference TRBV13 and TRBJ2-3, reads AAGVIQSPRHLIKEKRETATLKCYPIPRHDTVYWYQQGPGQDPQFLISFYEKMQSDKGSIPDRFSAQQFSDYHSELNMSSLELGDSALYFCASSLGPGLAGGADTQYFGPGTRLTVL.